This TCR beta chain emerged from a study of T-cell memory formation after mild COVID-19. To note about this clonotype: No antigen is known for it.

TCRdb used MiXCR to reprocess the 5' RACE reads, holding one entry per CDR3 protein. Here the sample spans 430,000 or so distinct CDR3 sequences, around 27% being singletons. Per germline, CDR1 SEHNR and CDR2 FQNEAQ (reference sequence). V was shortened by 1 base and J by 3 bases, with 16 bases between the two germline ends. The CDR3 consists of 18 residues. Study-level findings and limits: Chiefly within CM and EM were the contracting CD4+ clones; CD8+ ones were within EMRA.

This chain uses TRBV7-9 with TRBJ2-6; TRBD1 is a possible D gene (6 bases). Material for sequencing was PBMCs or a T cell subset sorted from them (not recorded which). This receptor was taken from an adult woman who had mild COVID-19 (a few samples of this study predate the infection). Cell type and time point are not known. The CDR3, as DNA: TGTGCCAGCAGCTTAGTAGCAGGGACAAGGGATGGGGCCAACGTCCTGACTTTC. This codes for CASSLVAGTRDGANVLTF. Looking up the rest from reference TRBV7-9 and TRBJ2-6 gives the full variable domain: DTGVSQNPRHKITKRGQNVTFRCDPISEHNRLYWYRQTLGQGPEFLTYFQNEAQLEKSRLLSDRFSAERPKGSFSTLEIQRTEQGDSAMYLCASSLVAGTRDGANVLTFGAGSRLTVL.